A selection of T cell receptor beta chains follows, all from one sample in a study of OX40 agonist ivuxolimab in advanced cancers. Sequencing used immunoSEQ multiplex PCR; TCRdb keeps in-frame clones, though not all of them. Here the sample spans 30,000 or so clones, approximately 90% being singletons. The input for sequencing was CD4+ or CD8+ T cells sorted from blood, taken in a trial of the OX40 agonist ivuxolimab. These receptors were taken from an adult with an advanced solid tumor such as melanoma, head and neck, liver or kidney cancer. Both conserved end residues are part of each CDR3. D genes are given only for firm matches. The size entry is marked missing in some rows and otherwise reads once, few, many or a size class.

j_gene,v_gene,d_gene,abundance,CDR3nt,CDR3aa
TRBJ2-7,TRBV27,-,-,TGTGCCAGCAGTTTAGGGACCTGGTACGAGCAGTACTTC,CASSLGTWYEQYF
TRBJ2-1,TRBV15,TRBD1,-,TGTGCCACCAGCAGAGAGGTCCAGGGGGCGCAGAATGAGCAGTTCTTC,CATSREVQGAQNEQFF
TRBJ2-4,TRBV5-1,TRBD2,few,TGCGCCAGCAGCTTGGGCACTAGCGGGAGTGGTTGGGCCAAAAACATTCAGTACTTC,CASSLGTSGSGWAKNIQYF
TRBJ1-2,TRBV7-2,TRBD1,-,TGTGCCAGCAGCTTAGCGCAAGGACAGGGGGCGAACTATGGCTACACCTTC,CASSLAQGQGANYGYTF
TRBJ2-7,TRBV10-1,-,-,TGCGCCAGCAGTGAGGCCGGGGACGGCTTTTTTTACGAGCAGTACTTC,CASSEAGDGFFYEQYF
TRBJ2-7,TRBV2,TRBD1,-,TGTGCCAGCAGTGAATCCGGGACAGGGGGCTGGGAGCAGTACTTC,CASSESGTGGWEQYF
TRBJ2-5,TRBV23-1,-,-,TGCGCCAGCAGTCAACAAGAGACCCAGTACTTC,CASSQQETQYF
TRBJ2-2,TRBV5-4,TRBD2,-,TGTGCCAGCAGCTTGTGGGGAGGGATGAACACCGGGGAGCTGTTTTTT,CASSLWGGMNTGELFF
TRBJ2-1,TRBV11-3,TRBD2,-,TGTGCCAGCAGCCCACGGACTAGCGGTATTAACAATGAGCAGTTCTTC,CASSPRTSGINNEQFF
TRBJ1-3,TRBV7-9,-,-,TGTGCCAGCAGCTCCACCGGGACGGGCTCTGGAAACACCATATATTTT,CASSSTGTGSGNTIYF
TRBJ2-3,TRBV4-1,-,-,TGCGCCAGCAGCCAAGATATAACTTACCGCACAGATACGCAGTATTTT,CASSQDITYRTDTQYF
TRBJ1-1,TRBV7-9,TRBD1,-,TGTGCCAGCAGCTACTCCGGGACAGGGAGAAGAAACACTGAAGCTTTCTTT,CASSYSGTGRRNTEAFF
TRBJ2-7,TRBV28,-,-,TGTGCCAGTCTGATTAGGGCAGATTCCTCCTACGAGCAGTACTTC,CASLIRADSSYEQYF
TRBJ2-3,TRBV5-1,-,once,TGCGCCAGCAGCCCGGATGGGGAGAAGACCGAAATCACAGATACGCAGTATTTT,CASSPDGEKTEITDTQYF
TRBJ2-1,TRBV5-4,TRBD1,-,TGTGCCGCCAGGACAGGGACCATTCCTGAGCAGTTCTTC,CAARTGTIPEQFF
TRBJ2-7,TRBV6-1,-,-,TGTGCCAGCAGTGAACGGGGGGCTTCCGTTGGGGAGCAGTACTTC,CASSERGASVGEQYF
TRBJ2-7,TRBV6-5,TRBD1,-,TGTGCCAGCAGTAAGGACAGGGCGCGGGAGCAGTACTTC,CASSKDRAREQYF
TRBJ2-6,TRBV12-2,-,-,TGTGCAAGTCGCTTAGGGGATGGGGCTCTAGGGGCCAACGTCCTGACTTTC,CASRLGDGALGANVLTF
TRBJ1-1,TRBV19,-,-,TGTGCCAGTACTTTGGGGGGAGTCACTGAAGCTTTCTTT,CASTLGGVTEAFF
TRBJ2-1,TRBV10-2,TRBD2,-,TGCGCCAGCGCCGGACTAGCGACTTTCAATGAGCAGTTCTTC,CASAGLATFNEQFF